This T cell receptor (beta chain) was recorded in a study of blood T cells in healthy people across ages. It was with a sample-barcoded 5' primer and a J-beta primer mix that a second PCR of roughly 6 to 11 cycles was run. One entry per CDR3 protein results from TCRdb running MiXCR on the 5' RACE reads. The data show around 520,000 distinct CDR3 sequences, about 28% seen once. Germline CDR1 reads SGHDT; CDR2 reads YYEEEE. The CDR3 has 16 amino acids. V lost 6 bases, J lost 0 bases, and 8 bases stayed unmatched. This clonotype was seen only a few times. Each sample had at least 6.5 million PBMCs isolated. The sample also formed part of further work on T cells of mothers and their children. Turning to that study: Unrelated mother-child pairs always had slightly, but never significantly, lower normalized overlap than related pairs.

This chain uses TRBV5-6 with TRBJ2-1; 8 bases line up with TRBD2. The sequenced sample consisted of blood. The receptor comes from a boy aged 2 to 10 in good health. DNA of the CDR3: TGTGCCAGCACCCTTCCCGCGGGGGGCTCCTACAATGAGCAGTTCTTC. Amino acids: CASTLPAGGSYNEQFF.